One sample yielded the 12 T cell receptor beta chains listed below, sequenced in a study of blood T cell repertoires in COVID-19. Here immunoSEQ multiplex PCR was the method, and the copy in TCRdb shows in-frame clones only, minus some. The profile shows about 33,000 clones, 85% to 90% of them singletons. Sequencing input: peripheral blood. The receptors stem from a man aged 65 to 85 with acute or convalescent COVID-19.

The gene calls are TRBV5-1 and TRBJ2-7; 7 bases fit TRBD1. Germline loops: CDR1 SGHRS, CDR2 YFSETQ. Germline trimming cut 1 base from V and 3 bases from J; bases unmatched to any gene: 4. CDR3 length: 14 amino acids. CDR3 region: CASSLQGVSYEQYF. CDR3 coding DNA: TGCGCCAGCAGCTTGCAGGGGGTGAGCTACGAGCAGTACTTC.

This rearrangement joins TRBV6-5 to TRBJ2-2; 7 nucleotides match TRBD2. Germline CDR1 MNHEY, CDR2 SVGAGI. The ends lost 11 bases at V and 2 bases at J; junction bases unmatched: 8. CDR3 length: 14 amino acids. This CDR3 is CAASRDYNTGELFF. The CDR3 nucleotides are TGTGCCGCCAGCAGGGACTACAACACCGGGGAGCTGTTTTTT.

The V and J genes are TRBV19 and TRBJ2-2; 10 bases map to TRBD2. The CDR3 contains 16 residues. The germline V gene has CDR1 LNHDA and CDR2 SQIVND (reference sequence). After removal of 3 bases from V and 6 bases from J, the junction contained 7 bases not matched to a gene. CDR3 protein: CASSMSGGALAGELFF. DNA of the CDR3: TGTGCCAGTAGTATGAGCGGGGGGGCCTTGGCCGGGGAGCTGTTTTTT.

The rearrangement joins TRBV7-9 to TRBJ1-1; the D gene is possibly TRBD1 (6 bases). Trimming removed 5 bases from V and 11 bases from J, with 21 bases in between. The length of the CDR3 is 14 residues. The germline V gene has CDR1 SEHNR and CDR2 FQNEAQ (reference sequence). CDR3 nucleotide sequence: TGTGCCAGCAGCCCAGAAGGTGGCCAGGGGCGGGCTTTCTTT. Its translation is CASSPEGGQGRAFF.

This clone was observed a few times. The genes are TRBV5-4 and TRBJ2-3, with no clear D. The CDR3 is 15 amino acids. With 2 bases removed from V and 0 bases from J, the gap between germline ends came to 10 bases. The germline V gene has CDR1 SGHNT and CDR2 YYREEE (reference sequence). CDR3 bases: TGTGCCAGCAGCTTTGACTCCGTCAGCACAGATACGCAGTATTTT. Its translation: CASSFDSVSTDTQYF. The entire variable domain, with the rest obtained from reference TRBV5-4 and TRBJ2-3, is as follows: ETGVTQSPTHLIKTRGQQVTLRCSSQSGHNTVSWYQQALGQGPQFIFQYYREEENGRGNFPPRFSGLQFPNYSSELNVNALELDDSALYLCASSFDSVSTDTQYFGPGTRLTVL.

The CDR3 loop reads CASSELAGGGHNEQFF. Here the CDR3 DNA reads TGTGCCAGCAGTGAGTTAGCCGGCGGGGGCCACAATGAGCAGTTCTTC. This chain connects TRBV6-4 to TRBJ2-1; the D gene is possibly TRBD2 (7 bases). Germline CDR1 MRHNA, CDR2 SNTAGT. The CDR3 runs 16 residues. V was trimmed by 3 bases and J by 5 bases, leaving 17 bases between them.

The chain carries TRBV19 and TRBJ1-1; D unclear. Germline V gene sequence: CDR1 LNHDA, CDR2 SQIVND (reference sequence). Trimming stripped 6 bases from V and 8 bases from J, with 10 bases between. This CDR3 comprises 11 residues. The CDR3, as DNA: TGTGCCAGTAGAATTGACGGGGAAGCTTTCTTT. Translation: CASRIDGEAFF. Looking up the rest from reference TRBV19 and TRBJ1-1 gives the full variable domain: DGGITQSPKYLFRKEGQNVTLSCEQNLNHDAMYWYRQDPGQGLRLIYYSQIVNDFQKGDIAEGYSVSREKKESFPLTVTSAQKNPTAFYLCASRIDGEAFFGQGTRLTVV.

The chain employs TRBV5-1 and TRBJ1-1, with D tentatively TRBD1 (5 bases). The CDR3 contains 13 residues. The germline gives CDR1 SGHRS, CDR2 YFSETQ. V was cut by 2 bases and J by 8 bases, with 13 bases left in between. The CDR3 is CASSFNPAGEAFF. Written as DNA, the CDR3 is TGCGCCAGCAGCTTCAACCCAGCAGGGGAAGCTTTCTTT.

This chain connects TRBV5-4 to TRBJ1-3; D remains unclear. Germline assignment: CDR1 SGHNT and CDR2 YYREEE (reference sequence). The V and J ends lost 2 bases and 1 base respectively, with 7 bases between them. The CDR3 has 14 amino acids. CDR3 DNA: TGTGCCAGCAGCTTTTTCCTTTCTGGAAACACCATATATTTT. Protein product: CASSFFLSGNTIYF. The full variable domain, its missing parts supplied by reference TRBV5-4 and TRBJ1-3, is ETGVTQSPTHLIKTRGQQVTLRCSSQSGHNTVSWYQQALGQGPQFIFQYYREEENGRGNFPPRFSGLQFPNYSSELNVNALELDDSALYLCASSFFLSGNTIYFGEGSWLTVV.

The V gene is TRBV6-6, the J gene TRBJ2-5; 10 nucleotides match TRBD2. Germline assignment: CDR1 MNHNY and CDR2 SVGAGI (reference sequence). V gave up 6 bases and J gave up 5 bases; unmatched junction bases: 9. This CDR3 region has 15 residues. CDR3 sequence reads: CASRTVAGGRETQYF. As DNA, the CDR3 is TGTGCCAGCAGGACCGTAGCGGGAGGACGGGAGACCCAGTACTTC.

The rearrangement links TRBV7-9 to TRBJ1-1; 8 bases map to TRBD1. The CDR3 totals 13 residues. The germline V gene encodes CDR1 SEHNR and CDR2 FQNEAQ (reference sequence). V was clipped by 6 bases and J by 5 bases; unmatched bases: 5. DNA for the CDR3: TGTGCCAGCAGTCTACAGGGGGGTACTGAAGCTTTCTTT. Encoded protein: CASSLQGGTEAFF.

The V gene is TRBV3-1 (or the pseudogene TRBV3-2), the J gene TRBJ1-2; tentatively, D is TRBD1 (6 bases). CDR3 size: 14 residues. Germline V lookup: CDR1 LGHDT, CDR2 YNNKEL (reference sequence). Trimming left V 3 bases short and J 4 bases short, with 12 bases between. The CDR3 region is CASSQATGPYGYTF. The DNA for the CDR3 is TGTGCCAGCAGCCAGGCGACAGGCCCCTATGGCTACACCTTC.